This TCR beta chain comes out of a study of blood T cell repertoires in COVID-19 (dated by TCRdb to about 2020). Context from the whole study: Collaborator samples came from the United States, Italy and Spain and covered acute and convalescent phases of COVID-19. A freely available public database, intended as a resource for researchers studying the immune response to SARS-CoV-2, is where the repertoires were released. Where HLA class I and class II types were available, the types were taken from metadata supplied by the sample provider, not from assay-based typing. Samples came from the ongoing ImmuneRACE study (first 160 participants) plus 1,254 subjects from 6 global collaborators. Nearly every sample came with metadata listing a de-identified subject ID, COVID-19 status, age in years and sex. The prospective study material was composed of cDNA or gDNA derived from T cells, B-cell-depleted T cells, or PBMCs. Deeply sampled blood TCRbeta repertoires from subjects exposed to, actively infected with, or recovered from COVID-19 were included in the dataset. The study at large found these results: Clinical and demographic metadata were provided uncurated, with the amount varying by source and participant.

Concerning this clone: The specificity of this receptor is unknown. Within one base of it there is no much larger clone, and no base qualities were kept.

In Seattle, one collaborating source enrolled patients while the infection was active and tracked those patients longitudinally over the course of disease. Whole blood was collected in K2EDTA tubes by collaborating institutions according to the institutions' own protocols. For TCRbeta analysis, collaborators shipped samples as frozen whole blood, isolated PBMCs, or DNA extracted from either of those sample types. The immunoSEQ Assay, a bias-controlled multiplex PCR, was used to amplify TCRbeta CDR3 regions from genomic DNA. On the study's bioinformatics: The number of nucleated cells in each sample was estimated from the amplification of reference gene primers within the assay. To quantify the absolute abundance of each unique TCRbeta CDR3 rearrangement, sequence reads were collapsed and filtered. For each sample, productive Simpson clonality was calculated as the square root of Simpson's diversity index over productive rearrangements. What TCRdb holds here is the immuneACCESS table cut down to in-frame rearrangements. Part of the clones is not present; checked against another copy, under half of the missing clones reflect an unresolved V gene, and the others are unexplained. The V and J calls and clone size come from that table; D and trimming were worked out from the DNA. Across this sample there are approximately 290,000 clones, with about 80% seen only once. The ten largest clones capture less than 20% of the sample.

Trimming removed 1 base from V and 14 bases from J, leaving 9 bases between the germline ends. The CDR3 measures 11 amino acids from cysteine to phenylalanine. The entry retains the CDR3 DNA only, 33 bases that are in frame from base 1. Reading the germline V gene (reference sequence) gives CDR1 SEHNR and CDR2 FQNEAQ. This TCR was sampled from a person aged 70 to 79 with COVID-19, enrolled during active disease. Sequencing was done on a sample of peripheral blood. The rearrangement combines TRBV7-9 with TRBJ2-1; no D gene can be assigned with confidence. The CDR3 is CASSLVEVKFF. The DNA is as follows: TGTGCCAGCAGCTTAGTCGAGGTTAAGTTCTTC.